Below are 27 T cell receptor beta chains sequenced from a single sample in a study of OX40 agonist ivuxolimab in advanced cancers. Data came from immunoSEQ multiplex PCR; TCRdb stores just in-frame clones and leaves some out. This sample has some 60,000 clones, with about 83% found just once. The sample consisted of CD4+ or CD8+ T cells sorted from blood, taken in a trial of the OX40 agonist ivuxolimab. The receptor source for this set is an adult with an advanced solid tumor such as melanoma, head and neck, liver or kidney cancer.

V is TRBV7-9 and J is TRBJ2-7; TRBD2 matches at 7 bases. The V segment lost 5 bases and the J segment 7 bases; nucleotides outside the gene matches: 5. Germline assignment: CDR1 SEHNR and CDR2 FQNEAQ (reference sequence). The CDR3 is made up of 12 amino acids. The CDR3: CASSAASGEQYF. In DNA, the CDR3 is TGTGCCAGCAGCGCGGCTAGCGGAGAGCAGTACTTC.

This chain links TRBV6-1 with TRBJ1-4; 8 bases line up with TRBD1. Unmatched junction bases numbered 3, after V lost 4 bases and J lost 11 bases. The CDR3 has 12 amino acids. In germline, CDR1 is MNHNS, CDR2 SASEGT. The CDR3, as DNA: TGTGCCAGCAGTGTGGACAGGGTGAAACTGTTTTTT. Protein sequence: CASSVDRVKLFF.

V is TRBV29-1 and J is TRBJ1-1, with a possible D match to TRBD1 (6 bases). The CDR3 spans 13 residues. The V end was cut by 4 bases, the J end by 1 base, with 10 bases between. CDR1 and CDR2 (germline): SQVTM, ANQGSEA. The CDR3 loop reads CSVAQGRNTEAFF. The CDR3 bases are TGCAGCGTTGCGCAGGGGCGGAACACTGAAGCTTTCTTT.

J is TRBJ1-5 and V is TRBV25-1; 10 bases match TRBD1. The CDR3 extends over 14 amino acids. Per germline, CDR1 MGHDK and CDR2 SYGVNS. Trimming at V came to 5 bases and at J to 7 bases, leaving 5 bases not matched to a gene. CDR3 residues: CASSQGDRGQPQHF. In DNA, the CDR3 is TGTGCCAGCAGTCAAGGGGACAGGGGACAGCCCCAGCATTTT.

The genes are TRBV7-6 and TRBJ2-1, with D possibly being TRBD1 (5 bases). Germline V gene sequence: CDR1 SGHVS, CDR2 FNYEAQ. Between the trimmed V and J ends, which lost 1 base and 8 bases, there was a span of 9 bases. This CDR3 is 13 amino acids long. CDR3 nucleotides: TGTGCCAGCAGCTTAGAGACAGTTGATGAGCAGTTCTTC. Protein sequence: CASSLETVDEQFF.

The chain combines TRBV7-3 with TRBJ2-5; weak D call: TRBD2 (7 bases). The CDR3 is 16 residues long. CDR1 is SGHTA and CDR2 is FQGTGA in the germline V gene. Trimming took off 2 bases at V and 5 bases at J, with 18 bases between the two ends. The CDR3 is CASSLRVGRGKETQYF. CDR3 DNA sequence: TGTGCCAGCAGCTTACGTGTTGGGAGGGGGAAGGAGACCCAGTACTTC.

The V call is TRBV10-3, the J call TRBJ2-2, with 7 bases aligning to TRBD1. J was trimmed by 0 bases and V by 7 bases; bases with no gene match: 8. The CDR3 is made up of 16 amino acids. The germline gives CDR1 ENHRY, CDR2 SYGVKD. Here the CDR3 reads CAITDRQGANTGELFF. The CDR3, as DNA: TGTGCCATCACCGACAGACAGGGCGCGAACACCGGGGAGCTGTTTTTT.

The J gene is TRBJ1-6, the V gene TRBV27; tentative D call: TRBD1 (6 bases). The germline V gene has CDR1 MNHEY and CDR2 SMNVEV (reference sequence). Trimming took off 5 bases at V and 9 bases at J, with 20 bases between the two ends. This CDR3 region has 16 residues. CDR3 coding DNA: TGTGCCAGCAGTCTCCTAGTCAGGGGATTGAGTTCACCCCTCCACTTT. It specifies CASSLLVRGLSSPLHF.

V usage is TRBV28 and J usage is TRBJ2-7; D call uncertain. Germline V lookup: CDR1 MDHEN, CDR2 SYDVKM. The V gene lost 1 base and the J gene lost 4 bases, with 2 bases spanning the gap. The CDR3 totals 11 residues. Written as DNA, the CDR3 is TGTGCCAGCAGTTTATTTTACGAGCAGTACTTC. Encoded protein: CASSLFYEQYF.

The chain recombines TRBV27 with TRBJ2-1, with D possibly being TRBD1 or TRBD2 (5 bases each). V lost 5 bases and J 9 bases, leaving 20 bases between the germline ends. This CDR3 region has 15 residues. The germline V gene encodes CDR1 MNHEY and CDR2 SMNVEV (reference sequence). The CDR3 protein is CASSPRPRGPGEQFF. CDR3 in DNA: TGTGCCAGCAGTCCTCGTCCCCGGGGACCGGGTGAGCAGTTCTTC.

The table lists this clone with a few counts. The chain links TRBV5-8 to TRBJ1-4; TRBD1 matches at 7 bases. The CDR3 is made up of 13 amino acids. Germline values: CDR1 SGHTS, CDR2 YDEGEE. V shed 1 base and J 10 bases; nucleotides not matched to a gene: 4. CDR3: CASSLKGAGKLFF. CDR3 DNA: TGTGCCAGCAGCTTGAAGGGGGCGGGAAAACTGTTTTTT.

The genes are TRBV27 and TRBJ2-1, with 10 bases matching TRBD2. The ends lost 5 bases at V and 8 bases at J; junction bases unmatched: 9. Germline loops: CDR1 MNHEY, CDR2 SMNVEV (reference sequence). The CDR3 consists of 15 residues. Here the CDR3 DNA reads TGTGCCAGCAGTCCGGGACTAGCGCCGGGGGATGAGCAGTTCTTC. Encoded protein: CASSPGLAPGDEQFF.

V and J are TRBV27 and TRBJ2-7; no firm D call. The CDR3 spans 11 residues. The germline V and J ends were trimmed by 3 bases and 3 bases, with 3 bases remaining between them. Germline CDR1 MNHEY, CDR2 SMNVEV (reference sequence). The CDR3 sequence: CASSLIYEQYF. The CDR3 coding sequence is TGTGCCAGCAGTTTGATCTACGAGCAGTACTTC.

The chain combines TRBV19 with TRBJ1-2, with TRBD1 matching 7 bases. With 5 bases clipped from V and 8 bases from J, the junction kept 5 bases outside the gene matches. This CDR3 is built from 12 residues. Germline V gene sequence: CDR1 LNHDA, CDR2 SQIVND (reference sequence). CDR3 amino acids: CASSVGQFGYTF. DNA of the CDR3: TGTGCCAGTAGTGTGGGACAGTTCGGCTACACCTTC.

In nucleotides, the CDR3 is TGCGCCAGCAGCAGGGGGGGAGCCTCTAATGAAAAACTGTTTTTT. This translates into CASSRGGASNEKLFF. The gene calls are TRBV5-1 and TRBJ1-4; D is perhaps TRBD1 (6 bases). V was clipped by 4 bases and J by 3 bases, with 13 bases between them. Germline CDR1 is SGHRS and CDR2 is YFSETQ. This CDR3 has 15 residues.

This chain joins TRBV6-5 and TRBJ2-2; D gene unclear. This CDR3 is 16 amino acids long. Germline loops: CDR1 MNHEY, CDR2 SVGAGI. The ends were cut back, 0 bases at V and 0 bases at J, with 8 bases in the middle. The CDR3 region is CASSYSSLANTGELFF. The CDR3 DNA is TGTGCCAGCAGTTACTCGTCACTTGCGAACACCGGGGAGCTGTTTTTT.

This clone came up once. This chain links TRBV9 with TRBJ1-5, with 7 bases that match TRBD1. Trimming cost V 3 bases and J 3 bases; bases outside gene matches: 6. Germline V gene sequence: CDR1 SGDLS, CDR2 YYNGEE. The CDR3 spans 15 residues. CDR3 region: CASSATGDDNQPQHF. The CDR3 nucleotides are TGTGCCAGCAGCGCCACAGGGGACGACAATCAGCCCCAGCATTTT.

The CDR3: CASSQSGPSSNEQFF. As DNA, the CDR3 is TGTGCCAGCAGTCAATCCGGGCCCAGCTCCAATGAGCAGTTCTTC. The chain carries TRBV7-2 and TRBJ2-1; no clear D gene. Trimming stripped 6 bases from V and 6 bases from J, with 18 bases between. The CDR3 contains 15 residues. Per the germline V gene, CDR1 is SGHTA and CDR2 is FQGNSA.

This chain joins TRBV19 and TRBJ2-3; D unclear. Per the germline V gene, CDR1 is LNHDA and CDR2 is SQIVND (reference sequence). CDR3 length equals 15 residues. Trimming pared 5 bases from V and 0 bases from J, leaving 12 bases between. The chain's CDR3 is CASSRVLISTDTQYF. CDR3 DNA: TGTGCCAGTAGTCGCGTTCTAATAAGCACAGATACGCAGTATTTT. The variable domain in full, with the rest retrieved from reference TRBV19 and TRBJ2-3, is DGGITQSPKYLFRKEGQNVTLSCEQNLNHDAMYWYRQDPGQGLRLIYYSQIVNDFQKGDIAEGYSVSREKKESFPLTVTSAQKNPTAFYLCASSRVLISTDTQYFGPGTRLTVL.

This chain links TRBV18 with TRBJ1-4; D may be TRBD1 (5 bases). Germline CDR1 reads KGHSH; CDR2 reads LQKENI. V dropped 1 base and J dropped 3 bases, with 9 bases sitting between them. CDR3 length equals 15 residues. CDR3 in amino acids: CASSPRQGSNEKLFF. The CDR3 nucleotides read TGTGCCAGCTCACCACGTCAGGGTTCTAATGAAAAACTGTTTTTT.

As to this clone: This CDR3 is also generated by other DNA sequences in the sample. This rearrangement joins TRBV15 to TRBJ2-5; D ambiguous. The germline gives CDR1 LNHNV, CDR2 YYDKDF (reference sequence). The CDR3 loop spans 13 amino acids. Trimming removed 0 bases at V and 2 bases at J, with 4 bases between. DNA for the CDR3: TGTGCCACCAGCAGAGATAGACAAGAGACCCAGTACTTC. This sequence encodes CATSRDRQETQYF.

The chain couples TRBV7-2 to TRBJ2-7; weak D call: TRBD2 (5 bases). Trimming left V 4 bases short and J 7 bases short, with 14 bases between. The CDR3 is 13 amino acids. The germline CDR1 and CDR2 sequences are SGHTA and FQGNSA. The CDR3 region has the DNA TGTGCCAGCAGCTGGAGGCCCGAGGGAGAGCAGTACTTC. As protein: CASSWRPEGEQYF.

This clone turned up a few times. The CDR3: CASSETENSNQPQHF. The CDR3 region has the DNA TGTGCCAGCAGTGAAACAGAGAATAGCAATCAGCCCCAGCATTTT. The chain is built from TRBV6-1 and TRBJ1-5; D is unclear. Trimming stripped 2 bases from V and 0 bases from J, with 8 bases between. The germline CDR1 and CDR2 sequences are MNHNS and SASEGT. This CDR3 is built from 15 residues.

Only a few counts were recorded for this clone. The rearrangement uses TRBV6-5 and TRBJ2-7; 10 bases align to TRBD1. Trimming took 2 bases from V and 7 from J; bases not matched to a gene: 8. CDR1 is MNHEY and CDR2 is SVGAGI in the germline V gene. The CDR3 has 15 residues. CDR3 residues: CASSYSGDRGSEQYF. As DNA, the CDR3 is TGTGCCAGCAGTTACAGTGGGGACAGGGGAAGTGAGCAGTACTTC.

The rearrangement joins TRBV10-1 to TRBJ2-7, with unresolved D. Deletions cut 5 bases from V and 7 bases from J, with 15 bases between. The germline V gene has CDR1 WNHNN and CDR2 SYGVQD (reference sequence). The CDR3 consists of 13 residues. The CDR3 region has the DNA TGCGCCAGCAGTATGTCTGGGGTTGGGGAGCAGTACTTC. It encodes CASSMSGVGEQYF.

V gene TRBV11-3 combines with J gene TRBJ2-3; D is uncertain. Per germline, CDR1 SGHNT and CDR2 YENEEA. Trimming shortened V by 5 bases and J by 6 bases, and 9 bases separated the two germline ends. The CDR3 covers 12 residues. The CDR3: CASSQRKDTQYF. The CDR3 coding sequence is TGTGCCAGCAGCCAGAGGAAGGATACGCAGTATTTT.

The J gene is TRBJ1-2, the V gene TRBV5-4; the D is unclear. Germline CDR1 reads SGHNT; CDR2 reads YYREEE (reference sequence). This CDR3 comprises 16 residues. Between the trimmed V and J ends, which lost 2 bases and 1 base, there was a span of 15 bases. CDR3: CASSLRPMGVNYGYTF. CDR3 DNA: TGTGCCAGCAGCTTACGGCCGATGGGAGTTAACTATGGCTACACCTTC.